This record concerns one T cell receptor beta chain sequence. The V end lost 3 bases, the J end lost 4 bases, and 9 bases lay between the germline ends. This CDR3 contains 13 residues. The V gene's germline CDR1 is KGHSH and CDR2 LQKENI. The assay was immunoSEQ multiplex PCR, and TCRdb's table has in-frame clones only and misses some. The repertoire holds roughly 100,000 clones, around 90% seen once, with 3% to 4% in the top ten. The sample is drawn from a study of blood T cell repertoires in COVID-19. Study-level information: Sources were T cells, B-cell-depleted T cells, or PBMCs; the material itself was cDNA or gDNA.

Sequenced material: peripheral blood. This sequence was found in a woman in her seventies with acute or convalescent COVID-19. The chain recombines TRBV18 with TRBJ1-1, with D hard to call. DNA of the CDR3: TGTGCCAGCTCACCTAGCGAGCCCACTGAAGCTTTCTTT. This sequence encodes CASSPSEPTEAFF.